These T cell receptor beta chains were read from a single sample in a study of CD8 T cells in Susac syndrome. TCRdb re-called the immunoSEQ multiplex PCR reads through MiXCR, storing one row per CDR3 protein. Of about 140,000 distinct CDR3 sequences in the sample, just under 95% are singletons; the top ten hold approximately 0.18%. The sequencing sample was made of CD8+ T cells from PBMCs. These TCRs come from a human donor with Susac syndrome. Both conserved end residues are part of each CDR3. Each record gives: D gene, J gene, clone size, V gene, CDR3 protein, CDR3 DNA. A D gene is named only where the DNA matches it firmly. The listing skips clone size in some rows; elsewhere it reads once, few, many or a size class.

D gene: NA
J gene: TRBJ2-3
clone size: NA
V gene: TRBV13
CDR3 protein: CASSLEFGADTQYF
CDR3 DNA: TGTGCCAGCAGCTTAGAGTTTGGGGCAGATACGCAGTATTTT

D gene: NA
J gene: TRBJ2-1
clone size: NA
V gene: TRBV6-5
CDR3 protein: CASSLGSDTYNEQFF
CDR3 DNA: TGTGCCAGCAGCCTAGGATCGGACACCTACAATGAGCAGTTCTTC

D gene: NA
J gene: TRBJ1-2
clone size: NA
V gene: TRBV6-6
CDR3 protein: CASSYRGWNGYTF
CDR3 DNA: TGTGCCAGCAGTTACCGGGGCTGGAATGGCTACACCTTC

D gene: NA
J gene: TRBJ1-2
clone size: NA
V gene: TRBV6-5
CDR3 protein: CASSPWGLYGYTF
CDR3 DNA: TGTGCCAGCAGTCCCTGGGGTCTCTATGGCTACACCTTC

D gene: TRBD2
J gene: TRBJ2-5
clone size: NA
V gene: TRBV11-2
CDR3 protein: CASSLIAGGKETQYF
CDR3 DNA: TGTGCCAGCAGCTTAATAGCGGGAGGGAAAGAGACCCAGTACTTC

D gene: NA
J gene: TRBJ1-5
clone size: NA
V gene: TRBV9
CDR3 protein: CASSVGVFGNQPQHF
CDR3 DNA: TGTGCCAGCAGCGTAGGGGTGTTCGGCAATCAGCCCCAGCATTTT

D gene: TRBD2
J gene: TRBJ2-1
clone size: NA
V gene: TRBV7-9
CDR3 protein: CASSPPSGNVNEQFF
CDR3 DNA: TGTGCCAGCAGCCCACCTAGCGGGAACGTCAATGAGCAGTTCTTC

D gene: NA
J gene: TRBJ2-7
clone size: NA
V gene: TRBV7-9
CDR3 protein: CASSREEEVYEQYF
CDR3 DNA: TGTGCCAGCAGCCGAGAGGAGGAAGTCTACGAGCAGTACTTC

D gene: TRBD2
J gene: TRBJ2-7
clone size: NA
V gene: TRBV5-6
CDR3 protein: CASSPGGDLVYF
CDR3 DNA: TGTGCCAGCAGTCCCGGGGGGGACTTGGTGTACTTC

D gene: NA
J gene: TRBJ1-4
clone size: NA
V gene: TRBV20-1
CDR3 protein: CSARVMAFNEKLFF
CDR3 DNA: TGCAGTGCCCGGGTGATGGCTTTTAATGAAAAACTGTTTTTT

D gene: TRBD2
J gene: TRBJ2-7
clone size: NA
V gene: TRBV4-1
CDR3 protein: CASRIQIAGGSYEQYF
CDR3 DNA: TGCGCCAGCAGAATACAAATAGCGGGAGGGAGCTACGAGCAGTACTTC

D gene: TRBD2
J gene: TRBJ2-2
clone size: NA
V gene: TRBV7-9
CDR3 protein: CASSLVGGSTGELFF
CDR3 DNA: TGTGCCAGCAGCTTAGTTGGCGGGAGTACGGGGGAGCTGTTTTTT

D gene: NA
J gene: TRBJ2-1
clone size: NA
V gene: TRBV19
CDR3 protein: CASSRPPEQFF
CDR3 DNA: TGTGCCAGTAGCCGGCCCCCAGAGCAGTTCTTC

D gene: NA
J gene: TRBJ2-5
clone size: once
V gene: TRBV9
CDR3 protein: CASSVAGSWQETQYF
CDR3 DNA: TGTGCCAGCAGCGTAGCTGGTAGTTGGCAAGAGACCCAGTACTTC

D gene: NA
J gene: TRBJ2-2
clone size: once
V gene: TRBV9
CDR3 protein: CASSVEAEGGTGELFF
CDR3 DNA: TGTGCCAGCAGCGTAGAAGCGGAGGGGGGCACCGGGGAGCTGTTTTTT

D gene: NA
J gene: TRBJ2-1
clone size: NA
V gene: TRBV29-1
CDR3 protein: CSVEGSGFTAYNEQFF
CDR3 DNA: TGCAGCGTTGAGGGCTCGGGGTTCACAGCCTACAATGAGCAGTTCTTC

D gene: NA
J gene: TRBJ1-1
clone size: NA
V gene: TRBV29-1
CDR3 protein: CSVRQNTEAFF
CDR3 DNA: TGCAGCGTCCGACAGAACACTGAAGCTTTCTTT

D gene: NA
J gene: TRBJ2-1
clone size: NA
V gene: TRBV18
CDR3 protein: CASSRETSSYNEQFF
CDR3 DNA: TGTGCCAGCTCACGGGAGACTAGCTCCTACAATGAGCAGTTCTTC

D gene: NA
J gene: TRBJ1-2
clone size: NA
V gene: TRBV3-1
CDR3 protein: CASSQPGVSGYTF
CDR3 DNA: TGTGCCAGCAGCCAACCAGGGGTTAGTGGCTACACCTTC

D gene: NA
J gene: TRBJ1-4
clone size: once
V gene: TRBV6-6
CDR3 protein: CASSPVGNEKLFF
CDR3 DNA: TGTGCCAGCAGCCCGGTGGGGAATGAAAAACTGTTTTTT

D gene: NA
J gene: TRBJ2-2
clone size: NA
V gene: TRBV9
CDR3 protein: CASSVEVGVGELFF
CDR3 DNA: TGTGCCAGCAGCGTAGAGGTCGGGGTCGGGGAGCTGTTTTTT

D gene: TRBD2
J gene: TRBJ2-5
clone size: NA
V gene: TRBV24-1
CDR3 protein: CATSDLTSGDETQYF
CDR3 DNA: TGTGCCACCAGTGATCTGACTAGCGGGGACGAGACCCAGTACTTC

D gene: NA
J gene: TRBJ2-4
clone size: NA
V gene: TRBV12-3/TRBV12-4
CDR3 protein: CASSGRNIQYF
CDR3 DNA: TGTGCCAGCAGTGGCCGGAACATTCAGTACTTC

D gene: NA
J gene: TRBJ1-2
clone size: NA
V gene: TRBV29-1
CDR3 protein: CSVERGTYGYTF
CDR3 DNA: TGCAGCGTTGAAAGAGGGACCTATGGCTACACCTTC

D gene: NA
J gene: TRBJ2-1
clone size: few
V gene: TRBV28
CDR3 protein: CASSLSYNEQFF
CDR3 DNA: TGTGCCAGCAGTTTGAGCTACAATGAGCAGTTCTTC

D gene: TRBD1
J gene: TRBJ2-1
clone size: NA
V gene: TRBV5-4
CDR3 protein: CATGTGGVNEQFF
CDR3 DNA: TGTGCCACAGGGACAGGGGGAGTAAATGAGCAGTTCTTC

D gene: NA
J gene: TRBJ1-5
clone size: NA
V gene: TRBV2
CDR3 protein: CASSEAGTSGNQPQHF
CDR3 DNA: TGTGCCAGCAGTGAAGCCGGCACCTCGGGCAATCAGCCCCAGCATTTT

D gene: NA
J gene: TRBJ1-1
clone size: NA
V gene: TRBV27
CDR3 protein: CASSLFVKNTEAFF
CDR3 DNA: TGTGCCAGCAGTTTATTTGTGAAGAACACTGAAGCTTTCTTT

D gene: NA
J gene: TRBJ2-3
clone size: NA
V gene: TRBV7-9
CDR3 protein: CASSWRRAPPADTQYF
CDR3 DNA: TGTGCCAGCAGCTGGCGGCGGGCTCCCCCGGCAGATACGCAGTATTTT

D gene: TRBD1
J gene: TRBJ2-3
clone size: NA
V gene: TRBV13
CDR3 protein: CASSSDRDRKATDTQYF
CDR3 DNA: TGTGCCAGCAGCTCTGATCGGGACAGGAAAGCTACAGATACGCAGTATTTT

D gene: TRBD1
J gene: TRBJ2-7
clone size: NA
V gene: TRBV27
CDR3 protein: CASSPTGGGEQYF
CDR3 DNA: TGTGCCAGCAGTCCGACAGGGGGCGGCGAGCAGTACTTC